The 27 T cell receptor beta chains listed next were all sequenced from one sample in a study of shared clonotypes between healthy human individuals. Generated by immunoSEQ multiplex PCR, the TCRdb table keeps only in-frame clones and is missing some. The sample includes around 700,000 clones, around 73% seen only once; the top ten take 1.5% to 2%. Sequenced input: memory CD4+ T cells sorted from blood. Noted subset: CD45RA-negative fraction. The receptors originated from a woman in her 30s in good health.

This clone has a single count. This chain links TRBV6-4 with TRBJ2-3; 8 bases map to TRBD2. With V trimmed by 5 bases and J by 2 bases, 3 bases remained unmatched. The CDR3 runs 14 residues. CDR1 and CDR2 from the germline V gene are MRHNA and SNTAGT. CDR3 nucleotides: TGTGCCAGCAGTTTACTAGCGGACACAGATACGCAGTATTTT. Translated, it gives CASSLLADTDTQYF.

This rearrangement joins TRBV10-3 to TRBJ2-7, with 7 bases lining up with TRBD2. The junction had 10 bases not matched to a gene; V was cut back by 5 bases and J by 0 bases. The CDR3 runs to 16 residues. The germline V gene has CDR1 ENHRY and CDR2 SYGVKD. As DNA, the CDR3 is TGTGCCATCAGTCGACTAGCCGACACGAACTCCTACGAGCAGTACTTC. Translating gives CAISRLADTNSYEQYF.

The rearrangement uses TRBV5-1 and TRBJ2-4; either TRBD1 or TRBD2 may fit D (7 bases each). The germline V gene encodes CDR1 SGHRS and CDR2 YFSETQ. This CDR3 is 14 amino acids long. V lost 4 bases and J 5 bases, leaving 13 bases between the germline ends. This chain's CDR3 is CASSQTGRENIQYF. The CDR3 coding sequence is TGCGCCAGCAGCCAGACAGGGAGGGAAAACATTCAGTACTTC. The full variable domain, in which reference TRBV5-1 and TRBJ2-4 provide the parts outside the CDR3, is KAGVTQTPRYLIKTRGQQVTLSCSPISGHRSVSWYQQTPGQGLQFLFEYFSETQRNKGNFPGRFSGRQFSNSRSEMNVSTLELGDSALYLCASSQTGRENIQYFGAGTRLSVL.

The J gene is TRBJ1-4, the V gene TRBV2; D uncertain. Trimming removed 8 bases from V and 5 bases from J, with 9 bases in between. The CDR3 is 12 residues long. CDR1 SNHLY and CDR2 FYNNEI come from the germline V gene. CDR3 residues: CASWRLNEKLFF. For the CDR3, the DNA is TGTGCCAGCTGGAGGCTAAATGAAAAACTGTTTTTT.

The chain links TRBV7-6 to TRBJ2-5, with 9 nucleotides matching TRBD2. V shed 1 base and J 2 bases; nucleotides not matched to a gene: 2. This CDR3 spans 15 amino acids. The germline V gene has CDR1 SGHVS and CDR2 FNYEAQ. The CDR3 protein is CASSLVAGVQETQYF. The CDR3 DNA sequence: TGTGCCAGCAGCTTAGTAGCGGGAGTACAAGAGACCCAGTACTTC.

The rearrangement joins TRBV2 to TRBJ2-1; D assignment may be TRBD1 or TRBD2 (6 bases each). This CDR3 is built from 15 residues. Germline values: CDR1 SNHLY, CDR2 FYNNEI. Trimming left V 7 bases short and J 4 bases short, with 17 bases between. The CDR3, as DNA: TGTGCCAGCAAGGGCCACGGAGGGGGGTACAATGAGCAGTTCTTC. Protein: CASKGHGGGYNEQFF.

The genes are TRBV5-4 and TRBJ2-7; 7 nucleotides align to TRBD2. Trimming at V came to 0 bases and at J to 4 bases, leaving 13 bases not matched to a gene. This CDR3 spans 17 amino acids. CDR1 is SGHNT, CDR2 YYREEE, per germline (reference sequence). The CDR3 loop reads CASSLGPAASGKYEQYF. CDR3 in DNA: TGTGCCAGCAGCTTGGGGCCCGCGGCTAGCGGCAAGTACGAGCAGTACTTC.

The rearrangement uses TRBV14 and TRBJ2-1, with TRBD2 identical over 14 bases. Germline assignment: CDR1 SGHDN and CDR2 FVKESK. The CDR3 consists of 15 residues. Trimming cost V 4 bases and J 7 bases; bases outside gene matches: 3. The CDR3 DNA reads as TGTGCCAGCAGCCCGACTAGCGGGAGGGGTAATGAGCAGTTCTTC. Protein sequence: CASSPTSGRGNEQFF.

This clone was recorded a few times. The chain uses TRBV6-6 and TRBJ1-1, with D maybe TRBD1 (5 bases). CDR1 is MNHNY and CDR2 is SVGAGI in the germline V gene (reference sequence). Trimming removed 0 bases at V and 4 bases at J, with 15 bases between. This CDR3 comprises 16 residues. CDR3 sequence reads: CASSYSGARSPTEAFF. CDR3 DNA: TGTGCCAGCAGTTACTCTGGGGCCAGGTCCCCCACTGAAGCTTTCTTT.

The V call is TRBV29-1, the J call TRBJ1-1; D is perhaps TRBD1 (5 bases). Trimming shortened V by 6 bases and J by 1 base, and 15 bases separated the two germline ends. The CDR3 length is 14 residues. CDR1 is SQVTM and CDR2 is ANQGSEA in the germline V gene. The CDR3 is CSVPPRGENTEAFF. The CDR3 nucleotides are TGCAGCGTCCCCCCGCGGGGGGAGAACACTGAAGCTTTCTTT.

The genes are TRBV11-2 and TRBJ2-3; 12 nucleotides align to TRBD2. Trimming removed 2 bases from V and 3 bases from J; junction bases left unmatched: 3. CDR1 SGHAT and CDR2 FQNNGV come from the germline V gene. This CDR3 has 16 residues. The CDR3 region is CASSLMTSGRTDTQYF. Written as DNA, the CDR3 is TGTGCCAGCAGCTTAATGACTAGCGGGAGAACAGATACGCAGTATTTT.

This clone was detected once. V and J are TRBV5-1 and TRBJ1-1; 8 bases fit TRBD1. CDR3 length equals 15 residues. Trimming took 4 bases from V and 1 from J; bases not matched to a gene: 6. Germline lookup yields CDR1 SGHRS and CDR2 YFSETQ. This CDR3 reads CASSPGQGGNTEAFF. The DNA of the CDR3 is TGCGCCAGCAGCCCCGGACAGGGAGGGAACACTGAAGCTTTCTTT.

The chain combines TRBV9 with TRBJ2-2, with no clear D. The CDR3 consists of 14 residues. Germline assignment: CDR1 SGDLS and CDR2 YYNGEE. Trimming removed 4 bases from V and 4 bases from J, with 11 bases in between. CDR3 sequence reads: CASSPSPVTGELFF. The CDR3 DNA sequence: TGTGCCAGCAGCCCTTCCCCAGTCACCGGGGAGCTGTTTTTT.

The chain joins TRBV7-2 to TRBJ1-2; D not resolved. Germline V lookup: CDR1 SGHTA, CDR2 FQGNSA. This CDR3 contains 15 residues. The V end was cut by 1 base, the J end by 4 bases, with 13 bases between. CDR3 nucleotides: TGTGCCAGCAGCTTAGAGTCCCCAGACCGCTATGGCTACACCTTC. Encoded protein: CASSLESPDRYGYTF.

V and J are TRBV19 and TRBJ2-5; 10 nucleotides agree with TRBD2. Germline V gives CDR1 LNHDA, CDR2 SQIVND (reference sequence). Unmatched junction bases numbered 9, after V lost 3 bases and J lost 5 bases. This CDR3 has 16 amino acids. The CDR3 coding sequence is TGTGCCAGTAGTATGAATAGCGGGGGGCGCAGGGAGACCCAGTACTTC. Encoded protein: CASSMNSGGRRETQYF.

To note about this clone: Other DNA sequences within the sample encode an identical CDR3. V and J are TRBV6-1 and TRBJ2-7, with a weak D call TRBD1 (5 bases). The CDR3 contains 13 residues. Germline V lookup: CDR1 MNHNS, CDR2 SASEGT. V was cut by 7 bases and J by 3 bases, with 13 bases left in between. DNA of the CDR3: TGTGCCAGCATAGGTCAGGGCGGCTACGAGCAGTACTTC. The encoded protein is CASIGQGGYEQYF.

Many counts were recorded for this clone. This sequence joins TRBV28 and TRBJ1-2; D is perhaps TRBD1 (5 bases). V was cut by 3 bases and J by 4 bases, with 9 bases left in between. This CDR3 has 13 amino acids. Germline assignment: CDR1 MDHEN and CDR2 SYDVKM. CDR3 bases: TGTGCCAGCAGTTTCTTGGGGCCCTATGGCTACACCTTC. Protein product: CASSFLGPYGYTF.

This clone occurred a few times. The rearrangement links TRBV29-1 to TRBJ2-5, with D perhaps TRBD1 or TRBD2 (5 bases each). The CDR3 contains 16 residues. Between the trimmed V and J ends, which lost 5 bases and 1 base, there was a span of 20 bases. Looked up from germline, CDR1 is SQVTM and CDR2 is ANQGSEA. CDR3 sequence: CSVFDLGENFQETQYF. The CDR3 coding sequence is TGCAGCGTTTTCGATCTGGGGGAGAACTTCCAAGAGACCCAGTACTTC.

This clone was seen more than once but under ten times. The chain links TRBV28 to TRBJ2-7; D possibly corresponds to TRBD2 (6 bases). The CDR3 is 14 amino acids. Germline CDR1 reads MDHEN; CDR2 reads SYDVKM. Trimming removed 2 bases from V and 2 bases from J, with 10 bases in between. CDR3 region: CASSLPGATYEQYF. DNA of the CDR3: TGTGCCAGCAGTTTACCGGGAGCCACCTACGAGCAGTACTTC.

This clone was picked up many times. V is TRBV19 and J is TRBJ1-6; 8 bases are a match to TRBD1. CDR3 length: 14 residues. Germline V gene data show CDR1 as LNHDA and CDR2 as SQIVND (reference sequence). V lost 5 bases and J lost 10; bases outside the gene matches: 7. The CDR3 is CASSGSGGGSPLHF. DNA of the CDR3: TGTGCCAGTAGTGGCTCAGGGGGCGGATCACCCCTCCACTTT.

V usage is TRBV19 and J usage is TRBJ2-1, with 10 nucleotides matching TRBD2. V lost 4 bases, J lost 9 bases, and 6 bases stayed unmatched. Looked up from germline, CDR1 is LNHDA and CDR2 is SQIVND (reference sequence). The CDR3 spans 14 residues. In DNA, the CDR3 is TGTGCCAGTAGTACTAGCGGGAGCGGAGGTGAGCAGTTCTTC. This translates into CASSTSGSGGEQFF.

The genes are TRBV28 and TRBJ1-2; D gene ambiguous. There are 15 residues in the CDR3. The ends were cut back, 2 bases at V and 3 bases at J, with 13 bases in the middle. CDR1 is MDHEN and CDR2 is SYDVKM in the germline V gene. Here the CDR3 reads CASSLGSTDYYGYTF. The CDR3 DNA sequence: TGTGCCAGCAGTTTAGGTTCGACCGACTACTATGGCTACACCTTC.

V and J are TRBV5-1 and TRBJ1-1; no definite D call. V was cut by 0 bases and J by 5 bases, with 11 bases left in between. CDR3 size: 14 residues. CDR1 is SGHRS, CDR2 YFSETQ, per germline. CDR3 DNA: TGCGCCAGCAGCTTGGAGTGGGTGCGGACTGAAGCTTTCTTT. Protein sequence: CASSLEWVRTEAFF.

This clone appeared a single time. V gene TRBV11-3 combines with J gene TRBJ2-1, with D possibly being TRBD1 or TRBD2 (5 bases each). The CDR3 sequence is 13 residues long. V was clipped by 5 bases and J by 8 bases, with 13 bases between them. Germline CDR1 SGHNT, CDR2 YENEEA. The CDR3 DNA reads TGTGCCAGCAGCCTAAAGGTGGGGGATGAGCAGTTCTTC. This gives the protein CASSLKVGDEQFF.

CDR3 region: CASSQRQYSGNTIYF. CDR3 nucleotides: TGTGCCAGCAGCCAACGACAGTACTCTGGAAACACCATATATTTT. The rearrangement uses TRBV11-2 and TRBJ1-3; weak D call: TRBD1 (5 bases). The CDR3 length is 15 residues. Germline V gene lookup returns CDR1 SGHAT and CDR2 FQNNGV. V was trimmed by 5 bases and J by 0 bases, leaving 11 bases between them.

J is TRBJ2-3 and V is TRBV6-5; unclear D gene. Trimming removed 0 bases from V and 5 bases from J, with 12 bases in between. Germline V lookup: CDR1 MNHEY, CDR2 SVGAGI. The CDR3 has 15 residues. CDR3 region: CASSYSGLLKDTQYF. The CDR3 DNA follows: TGTGCCAGCAGTTACTCGGGCCTCCTTAAAGATACGCAGTATTTT.

The rearrangement links TRBV27 to TRBJ2-7; 9 nucleotides align to TRBD1. The CDR3 is made up of 17 amino acids. V gave up 8 bases and J gave up 3 bases; unmatched junction bases: 17. Germline V gene sequence: CDR1 MNHEY, CDR2 SMNVEV (reference sequence). DNA of the CDR3: TGTGCCAGCTTCCGGGACAGGGTTCAAGCGGCTCTCTACGAGCAGTACTTC. This translates into CASFRDRVQAALYEQYF.